Following are 19 T cell receptor beta chains from one sample sequenced in a study of blood T cells in healthy people across ages. Primers used in a second PCR of roughly 6 to 11 cycles were a sample-barcoded 5' primer and a J-beta primer mix. MiXCR, run by TCRdb on the 5' RACE reads, gives a single entry per CDR3 protein. The sample has 380,000 or so distinct CDR3 sequences, 52% seen once; the top ten hold around 49%. Specimen: blood. The receptors were sampled from a man in his sixties in good health.

This sequence joins TRBV7-2 and TRBJ2-7; D unresolved. V dropped 3 bases and J dropped 0 bases, with 9 bases sitting between them. The CDR3 consists of 14 residues. Germline CDR1 is SGHTA and CDR2 is FQGNSA. Here the CDR3 reads CASSFDISSYEQYF. The CDR3 nucleotides are TGTGCCAGCAGCTTCGACATTAGCTCCTACGAGCAGTACTTC.

The J gene is TRBJ2-4, the V gene TRBV7-2; D remains unclear. This CDR3 spans 14 amino acids. CDR1 and CDR2 from the germline V gene are SGHTA and FQGNSA. V lost 2 bases to trimming and J lost 8 bases, with 13 bases between them. The CDR3 DNA reads as TGTGCCAGCAGCTTAAGTGCCACAGAGTACATTCAGTACTTC. It yields the protein CASSLSATEYIQYF.

J is TRBJ2-7 and V is TRBV6-1; 11 nucleotides align to TRBD1. The J segment lost 5 bases and the V segment lost 7 bases, leaving 7 bases of the junction unmatched. The CDR3 is 14 residues long. Germline V CDR1 and CDR2: MNHNS, SASEGT. Here the CDR3 DNA reads TGTGCCAGCACCGGGACAGGGGGAGGAAACGAGCAGTACTTC. Protein sequence: CASTGTGGGNEQYF.

The V and J genes are TRBV29-1 and TRBJ2-7; TRBD2 aligns across 7 bases. Germline CDR1 and CDR2: SQVTM and ANQGSEA. J lost 2 bases, V lost 8 bases, and 3 bases had no gene match. The CDR3 covers 11 residues. DNA of the CDR3: TGCAGCTTCCGGGGGGCCTACGAGCAGTACTTC. It specifies CSFRGAYEQYF.

V and J are TRBV6-1 and TRBJ2-7, with 12 bases aligning to TRBD2. Looked up from germline, CDR1 is MNHNS and CDR2 is SASEGT. The CDR3 contains 18 residues. V was pared by 4 bases and J by 4 bases, with 14 bases of the junction left unmatched. CDR3 nucleotides: TGTGCCAGCAGTGCCTTTGTAGGACTAGCGGGATCGTCTTACGAGCAGTACTTC. It codes for CASSAFVGLAGSSYEQYF.

This clonotype was found once. The J gene is TRBJ2-4, the V gene TRBV13; 9 positions agree with TRBD1. The last part of the DNA fits TRBJ2-7 better; the J call may be wrong. CDR1 and CDR2 from the germline V gene are PRHDT and FYEKMQ (reference sequence). The CDR3 runs 14 residues. The DNA of the CDR3 is TGTGCCAGCAGCTTAGGAGACAGGGGGAACGAGCAGTACTTC. It yields the protein CASSLGDRGNEQYF.

This clonotype has just a few counts. J is TRBJ2-7 and V is TRBV4-1; 8 nucleotides line up with TRBD2. CDR1 MGHRA and CDR2 YSYEKL come from the germline V gene. V gave up 2 bases and J gave up 0 bases; unmatched junction bases: 3. This CDR3 has 15 amino acids. The CDR3, as DNA: TGCGCCAGCAGCCAAAGCGGGGGAAACTCCTACGAGCAGTACTTC. Translation: CASSQSGGNSYEQYF.

This clonotype was seen at least ten times. The gene calls are TRBV6-5 and TRBJ2-5; 7 nucleotides align to TRBD1. This CDR3 spans 13 amino acids. The V gene's germline CDR1 is MNHEY and CDR2 SVGAGI. The ends lost 8 bases at V and 1 base at J; junction bases unmatched: 4. CDR3 amino acids: CASGDRAQETQYF. DNA for the CDR3: TGTGCCAGCGGAGACAGGGCCCAAGAGACCCAGTACTTC.

This chain connects TRBV12-3 or TRBV12-4 to TRBJ1-4; D is unclear. With 2 bases removed from V and 1 base from J, the gap between germline ends came to 11 bases. This CDR3 is 16 amino acids long. This CDR3 reads CASSLNLRGTNEKLFF. The CDR3 DNA reads TGTGCCAGCAGTTTAAACTTGCGGGGAACTAATGAAAAACTGTTTTTT.

This clonotype has at least ten counts. The chain joins TRBV7-9 to TRBJ2-3; no clear D gene. Germline lookup yields CDR1 SEHNR and CDR2 FQNEAQ (reference sequence). V gave up 5 bases and J gave up 0 bases, with 15 bases separating them. The CDR3 consists of 16 residues. This chain's CDR3 is CASSPLFQTSTDTQYF. The CDR3 DNA sequence: TGTGCCAGCAGCCCCTTATTTCAGACTAGCACAGATACGCAGTATTTT.

The chain recombines TRBV7-6 with TRBJ2-5; D may be TRBD2 (7 bases). V gave up 5 bases and J gave up 6 bases, with 13 bases separating them. The CDR3 loop spans 13 amino acids. Germline assignment: CDR1 SGHVS and CDR2 FNYEAQ. CDR3 sequence reads: CASSQGGVKTQYF. CDR3 nucleotide sequence: TGTGCCAGCAGCCAAGGGGGGGTGAAGACCCAGTACTTC.

For this clonotype: One junction end does not reproduce the germline sequence, and a read error may be involved. This chain links TRBV2 with TRBJ2-7; D may be TRBD2 (5 bases). TRBJ2-5 matches the DNA end more closely, so the J call is doubtful. Looked up from germline, CDR1 is SNHLY and CDR2 is FYNNEI. The CDR3 is 13 residues long. In DNA, the CDR3 is TGCGCCAGCCGGGCGAGAGAGGGAGAGACCCAGTACTTC. Amino acid sequence: CASRAREGETQYF.

This sequence joins TRBV11-2 and TRBJ1-2, with D unclear. V lost 3 bases and J lost 3, with 11 bases in between. The V gene's germline CDR1 is SGHAT and CDR2 FQNNGV. The CDR3 has 14 amino acids. CDR3 sequence (DNA): TGTGCCAGCAGCTTTCGCCCGGAAGACTATGGCTACACCTTC. It specifies CASSFRPEDYGYTF.

CDR3 amino acids: CASRRFSGRQETQYF. CDR3 nucleotide sequence: TGTGCCAGCAGACGCTTTAGCGGGCGCCAAGAGACCCAGTACTTC. This chain links TRBV6-2 or TRBV6-3 with TRBJ2-5, with 7 bases identical to TRBD2. This CDR3 spans 15 amino acids. Per germline, CDR1 MNHEY and CDR2 SVGEGT. V trimming: 6 bases; J trimming: 1 base; junction bases outside the gene matches: 8.

The chain couples TRBV20-1 to TRBJ2-7; D unclear. This CDR3 comprises 13 residues. Germline CDR1 DFQATT, CDR2 SNEGSKA (reference sequence). V lost 2 bases to trimming and J lost 7 bases, with 15 bases between them. The CDR3 DNA follows: TGCAGTGCTAGACATCCCCCGTTTTCTGAGCAGTACTTC. It is translated as CSARHPPFSEQYF.

The rearrangement uses TRBV7-9 and TRBJ2-4; TRBD1 might be the D (6 bases). Trimming shortened V by 2 bases and J by 4 bases, and 12 bases separated the two germline ends. The CDR3 contains 15 residues. Germline CDR1 is SEHNR and CDR2 is FQNEAQ (reference sequence). The chain's CDR3 is CASSLYRQGKNIQYF. The CDR3 coding sequence is TGTGCCAGCAGCTTATACCGCCAGGGGAAAAACATTCAGTACTTC.

The rearrangement links TRBV2 to TRBJ1-5, with D perhaps matching TRBD1 (6 bases). The length of the CDR3 is 14 residues. V gave up 5 bases and J gave up 6 bases, with 14 bases separating them. From germline, CDR1 is SNHLY and CDR2 FYNNEI. The CDR3 loop is CASSLQGGGQPQHF. The CDR3 region has the DNA TGTGCCAGCAGTTTACAGGGCGGAGGTCAGCCCCAGCATTTT.

V gene TRBV10-2 combines with J gene TRBJ2-7; D is unclear. The V end was cut by 8 bases, the J end by 1 base, with 12 bases between. Germline V lookup: CDR1 WSHSY, CDR2 SAAADI. CDR3 size: 13 residues. The CDR3 nucleotides are TGCGCCAGCTCCCCTAACCTTTCCTACGAGCAGTACTTC. It specifies CASSPNLSYEQYF.

This clonotype was detected a few times. The CDR3 spells CATSDARTRYEQYF. CDR3 coding DNA: TGTGCCACCAGTGATGCAAGGACTAGATACGAGCAGTACTTC. The V call is TRBV24-1, the J call TRBJ2-4; 7 nucleotides match TRBD2. The J call is in doubt because the DNA end fits TRBJ2-7 better. Per the germline V gene, CDR1 is KGHDR and CDR2 is SFDVKD. The CDR3 sequence is 14 residues long.